These 24 T cell receptor beta chains share one sample of origin, sequenced in a study of neoadjuvant anti-PD-1 for oral cavity cancer. The method was immunoSEQ multiplex PCR; TCRdb's version includes in-frame clones alone and lacks a portion of them. The sample contains about 6,900 clones, about 70% of which appear only once. This specimen was PBMCs, taken before nivolumab (anti-PD-1) treatment. The source is a person between 35 and 79 years old with oral cavity squamous cell carcinoma.

The chain combines TRBV7-9 with TRBJ1-4; D might be TRBD1 (6 bases). V gave up 1 base and J gave up 7 bases, with 16 bases separating them. The CDR3 spans 16 residues. Germline lookup yields CDR1 SEHNR and CDR2 FQNEAQ (reference sequence). The CDR3 here is CASSLVSGTPGEKLFF. The CDR3 DNA is TGTGCCAGCAGCTTAGTATCCGGGACACCGGGTGAAAAACTGTTTTTT.

A few counts support this clone. The chain employs TRBV4-3 and TRBJ1-1, with D unresolved. This CDR3 contains 18 residues. Germline CDR1 and CDR2: LGHNA and YSLEER. V was shortened by 0 bases and J by 0 bases, with 17 bases between the two germline ends. For the CDR3, the DNA is TGCGCCAGCAGCCAAGAGATGAGTAGCCTCGGGTTGAACACTGAAGCTTTCTTT. Its protein is CASSQEMSSLGLNTEAFF.

The chain carries TRBV5-6 and TRBJ2-5; D might be TRBD1 (5 bases). The CDR3 is made up of 12 amino acids. The germline V gene has CDR1 SGHDT and CDR2 YYEEEE. V lost 4 bases and J 10 bases, leaving 14 bases between the germline ends. CDR3 in DNA: TGTGCCAGCAGCCGCCGGACAAATTACCAGTACTTC. It yields the protein CASSRRTNYQYF.

Remarks on this clone: Given the absence of the conserved phenylalanine or tryptophan at the CDR3 end, a read error is likely. Because the CDR3's place on the DNA is in doubt, the DNA is left out and the CDR3 is given as listed by TCRdb. This sequence joins TRBV20-1 and TRBJ1-1. Ends included, the CDR3 has 8 residues. CDR1 is DFQATT and CDR2 is SNEGSKA in the germline V gene (reference sequence). The CDR3: CSARGETY.

The V gene is TRBV7-9, the J gene TRBJ2-3, with D possibly called TRBD1 or TRBD2 (5 bases each). The germline gives CDR1 SEHNR, CDR2 FQNEAQ (reference sequence). This CDR3 contains 15 residues. V dropped 5 bases and J dropped 1 base, with 13 bases sitting between them. The CDR3 sequence is CASSLTVEGTDTQYF. The CDR3 DNA sequence: TGTGCCAGCAGCCTGACAGTGGAGGGCACAGATACGCAGTATTTT.

V and J are TRBV7-2 and TRBJ1-6; TRBD1 might be the D (5 bases). Germline CDR1 SGHTA, CDR2 FQGNSA. Trimming took off 2 bases at V and 7 bases at J, with 15 bases between the two ends. The CDR3 sequence is 16 residues long. The CDR3 loop is CASSLLGDSGNSPLHF. The DNA of the CDR3 is TGTGCCAGCAGCTTACTGGGGGATTCGGGCAATTCACCCCTCCACTTT.

The chain uses TRBV4-1 and TRBJ1-1; D uncertain. Per the germline V gene, CDR1 is MGHRA and CDR2 is YSYEKL. V lost 0 bases to trimming and J lost 1 base, with 9 bases between them. The CDR3 is 15 amino acids. The CDR3 loop is CASSQDPYGNTEAFF. The DNA for the CDR3 is TGCGCCAGCAGCCAAGATCCGTACGGGAACACTGAAGCTTTCTTT.

This rearrangement joins TRBV4-3 to TRBJ1-5; weak D call: TRBD1 (5 bases). Trimming pared 4 bases from V and 6 bases from J, leaving 10 bases between. Per the germline V gene, CDR1 is LGHNA and CDR2 is YSLEER. This CDR3 is built from 13 residues. The CDR3 DNA is TGCGCCAGCAGCCCTTCGAGGGGTCAGCCCCAGCATTTT. This codes for CASSPSRGQPQHF.

The chain joins TRBV5-1 to TRBJ2-2; maybe TRBD1 (7 bases). The germline V gene encodes CDR1 SGHRS and CDR2 YFSETQ. This CDR3 is 15 amino acids long. V was cut by 4 bases and J by 6 bases, with 16 bases left in between. The DNA of the CDR3 is TGCGCCAGCAGCGGTACTGGAGGGGGCCCCGGGGAGCTGTTTTTT. It codes for CASSGTGGGPGELFF.

The V gene is TRBV4-2, the J gene TRBJ1-4; D is ambiguous. Germline CDR1 reads LGHNA; CDR2 reads YNFKEQ. Trimming stripped 0 bases from V and 9 bases from J, with 5 bases between. The CDR3 spans 12 residues. The CDR3 here is CASSQEAKKLFF. The CDR3 DNA reads TGTGCCAGCAGCCAAGAAGCGAAAAAACTGTTTTTT.

This sequence joins TRBV5-6 and TRBJ1-1; D perhaps matches TRBD1 (6 bases). The CDR3 runs 16 residues. The germline V and J ends were trimmed by 0 bases and 5 bases, with 17 bases remaining between them. Germline assignment: CDR1 SGHDT and CDR2 YYEEEE. CDR3 DNA: TGTGCCAGCAGCTTGGCAGCTACAGGGTTTGGGACTGAAGCTTTCTTT. Translating gives CASSLAATGFGTEAFF.

This rearrangement joins TRBV4-1 to TRBJ1-2; D gene uncertain. CDR1 and CDR2 (germline): MGHRA, YSYEKL. The CDR3 length is 13 residues. V lost 1 base and J lost 3, with 6 bases in between. As DNA, the CDR3 is TGCGCCAGCAGCCAAGTTTCGTACTATGGCTACACCTTC. Translating gives CASSQVSYYGYTF.

The sample holds a few counts of this clone. V and J are TRBV2 and TRBJ1-1; no definite D call. The CDR3 spans 14 residues. The germline V gene has CDR1 SNHLY and CDR2 FYNNEI. Trimming took off 6 bases at V and 3 bases at J, with 14 bases between the two ends. CDR3: CASRVGVGYTEAFF. DNA for the CDR3: TGTGCCAGCAGAGTCGGAGTGGGGTACACTGAAGCTTTCTTT.

The rearrangement joins TRBV10-2 to TRBJ1-3; D unclear. In germline, CDR1 is WSHSY, CDR2 SAAADI. The CDR3 is made up of 14 amino acids. The V end lost 5 bases, the J end lost 0 bases, and 8 bases lay between the germline ends. The CDR3 nucleotides are TGCGCCAGCAGTCCCGCTATCTCTGGAAACACCATATATTTT. Its translation is CASSPAISGNTIYF.

The V and J genes are TRBV28 and TRBJ1-5; 8 bases match TRBD1. The CDR3 consists of 14 residues. CDR1 MDHEN and CDR2 SYDVKM come from the germline V gene. The junction had 5 bases not matched to a gene; V was cut back by 7 bases and J by 3 bases. CDR3 DNA: TGTGCCAGCACAAGACAGGGGATCAATCAGCCCCAGCATTTT. It translates to CASTRQGINQPQHF.

CDR3 amino acids: CASSDSAGTEAFF. For the CDR3, the DNA is TGCGCCAGCAGTGACTCTGCGGGCACTGAAGCTTTCTTT. The rearrangement links TRBV10-1 to TRBJ1-1; D is undetermined. This CDR3 is built from 13 residues. Trimming pared 3 bases from V and 4 bases from J, leaving 9 bases between. Germline values: CDR1 WNHNN, CDR2 SYGVQD (reference sequence).

The rearrangement uses TRBV5-5 and TRBJ2-6; tentative D call: TRBD1 (5 bases). This CDR3 spans 19 amino acids. Germline lookup yields CDR1 SGHKS and CDR2 YYEKEE (reference sequence). V lost 3 bases, J lost 0 bases, and 19 bases lay in between. The CDR3 nucleotides read TGTGCCAGCAGCTCGGACATCAGGGAATTTCACTCTGGGGCCAACGTCCTGACTTTC. It yields the protein CASSSDIREFHSGANVLTF.

This chain joins TRBV28 and TRBJ1-1, with D possibly matching TRBD1 (5 bases). Per the germline V gene, CDR1 is MDHEN and CDR2 is SYDVKM. The CDR3 totals 12 residues. Trimming left V 1 base short and J 8 bases short, with 8 bases between. This CDR3 reads CASSLLWGEAFF. For the CDR3, the DNA is TGTGCCAGCAGTTTATTATGGGGGGAAGCTTTCTTT.

This chain joins TRBV6-1 and TRBJ1-5, with D perhaps matching TRBD1 (5 bases). The V end lost 10 bases, the J end lost 4 bases, and 17 bases lay between the germline ends. The CDR3 is 14 amino acids. Germline V gene sequence: CDR1 MNHNS, CDR2 SASEGT. The CDR3 protein is CATGGGSENQPQHF. CDR3 nucleotides: TGTGCCACCGGGGGGGGTAGTGAGAATCAGCCCCAGCATTTT.

The chain recombines TRBV13 with TRBJ2-7; tentative D call: TRBD1 (5 bases). CDR1 PRHDT and CDR2 FYEKMQ come from the germline V gene (reference sequence). This CDR3 has 16 amino acids. The V end lost 5 bases, the J end lost 4 bases, and 21 bases lay between the germline ends. In nucleotides, the CDR3 is TGTGCCAGCAGCCTTTGGTCCGGCAGGGCCGTATACGAGCAGTACTTC. Protein: CASSLWSGRAVYEQYF.

This clone occurred once. The rearrangement joins TRBV12-5 to TRBJ2-1, with 7 bases fitting TRBD2. The CDR3 runs to 15 residues. V lost 7 bases to trimming and J lost 5 bases; unmatched junction nucleotides: 11. Germline CDR1 reads LGHNT; CDR2 reads FRNRAP. The CDR3 DNA sequence: TGTGCTAGTGCCCCGGGACTACCTCCGAACAATGAGCAGTTCTTC. Translating gives CASAPGLPPNNEQFF.

The chain has TRBV2 and TRBJ2-2; D gene ambiguous. This CDR3 has 21 amino acids. Germline CDR1 and CDR2: SNHLY and FYNNEI. V shed 0 bases and J shed 0 bases, with 23 bases lying between them. The CDR3 protein is CASSEAMGLERPSTNTGELFF. The CDR3 region has the DNA TGTGCCAGCAGTGAAGCTATGGGGTTGGAGAGACCCTCGACGAACACCGGGGAGCTGTTTTTT.

The chain uses TRBV30 and TRBJ1-6, with TRBD1 as a possible D gene (5 bases). This CDR3 has 13 amino acids. Germline V gene sequence: CDR1 GTSNPN, CDR2 SVGIG (reference sequence). Trimming cost V 3 bases and J 7 bases, with 10 bases left between them. This chain's CDR3 is CAWRGGFNSPLHF. CDR3 bases: TGTGCCTGGAGGGGGGGTTTCAATTCACCCCTCCACTTT.

This clone is a singleton in its sample. The V call is TRBV6-5, the J call TRBJ2-2; the D is unclear. Germline values: CDR1 MNHEY, CDR2 SVGAGI. This CDR3 region has 15 residues. Deletions cut 0 bases from V and 0 bases from J, with 5 bases between. The chain's CDR3 is CASSYSIANTGELFF. CDR3 DNA sequence: TGTGCCAGCAGTTACTCCATCGCGAACACCGGGGAGCTGTTTTTT.